Listed here are 32 T cell receptor beta chains from one sample, sequenced in a study of blood T cell repertoires in COVID-19. Data came from immunoSEQ multiplex PCR; TCRdb stores just in-frame clones and leaves some out. Of roughly 150,000 clones in the sample, around 80% are singletons; the top ten hold 11%. What was sequenced was peripheral blood. Every receptor here comes from a man in his 60s who had recovered from COVID-19.

The chain employs TRBV3-1 (or the pseudogene TRBV3-2) and TRBJ2-1; D unresolved. Trimming took off 0 bases at V and 6 bases at J, with 12 bases between the two ends. CDR3 size: 15 residues. Germline loops: CDR1 LGHDT, CDR2 YNNKEL (reference sequence). The CDR3 DNA sequence: TGTGCCAGCAGCCAAGATTCCGACACCCTCAATGAGCAGTTCTTC. Encoded protein: CASSQDSDTLNEQFF.

The chain recombines TRBV4-3 with TRBJ2-3; no definite D call. V was shortened by 0 bases and J by 10 bases, with 14 bases between the two germline ends. Germline CDR1 is LGHNA and CDR2 is YSLEER. The CDR3 is 14 residues long. In DNA, the CDR3 is TGCGCCAGCAGCCAAGATGGCGGCCCAAGAGCGCAGTATTTT. Encoded protein: CASSQDGGPRAQYF.

This chain joins TRBV11-2 and TRBJ2-7; D is ambiguous. V was shortened by 0 bases and J by 5 bases, with 17 bases between the two germline ends. The CDR3 runs to 16 residues. Germline V gene lookup returns CDR1 SGHAT and CDR2 FQNNGV. CDR3 amino acids: CASSLDPWAARNEQYF. The CDR3 DNA sequence: TGTGCCAGCAGCTTAGATCCTTGGGCAGCCCGGAACGAGCAGTACTTC.

In its sample, this clone was seen once. This rearrangement joins TRBV5-1 to TRBJ2-3; 10 bases are a match to TRBD2. J gave up 5 bases and V 1 base, and 7 bases lay outside the gene matches. Germline assignment: CDR1 SGHRS and CDR2 YFSETQ. This CDR3 region has 16 residues. The CDR3, as DNA: TGCGCCAGCAGCTTGCAGGCTAGCGGGGGCCAAGATACGCAGTATTTT. Its protein product is CASSLQASGGQDTQYF.

The chain has TRBV7-8 and TRBJ2-5; D is unresolved. The CDR3 covers 13 residues. Germline CDR1 reads SGHVS; CDR2 reads FQNEAQ. V shed 1 base and J shed 5 bases, with 8 bases lying between them. The CDR3 sequence: CASSLGLLETQYF. The CDR3 DNA sequence: TGTGCCAGCAGCTTAGGTCTTTTGGAGACCCAGTACTTC.

The chain has TRBV11-3 and TRBJ2-1; TRBD2 agrees at 14 bases. Looked up from germline, CDR1 is SGHNT and CDR2 is YENEEA. Trimming removed 5 bases from V and 7 bases from J; junction bases left unmatched: 16. CDR3 length: 19 residues. The CDR3 spells CASSISGTSGSLGLNEQFF. CDR3 sequence (DNA): TGTGCCAGCAGCATCAGCGGGACTAGCGGGAGCTTAGGCTTGAATGAGCAGTTCTTC.

The chain links TRBV5-1 to TRBJ1-4; D ambiguous. The germline CDR1 and CDR2 sequences are SGHRS and YFSETQ. CDR3 length equals 14 residues. The ends were cut back, 3 bases at V and 7 bases at J, with 13 bases in the middle. The CDR3 loop is CASSSKTPGEKLFF. CDR3 nucleotide sequence: TGCGCCAGCAGCTCCAAGACGCCGGGTGAAAAACTGTTTTTT.

The CDR3 region has the DNA TGCAGTGCTAGGAGAGAGGAGACCCAGTACTTC. It is translated as CSARREETQYF. V usage is TRBV20-1 and J usage is TRBJ2-5, with unresolved D. CDR1 DFQATT and CDR2 SNEGSKA come from the germline V gene (reference sequence). V gave up 3 bases and J gave up 5 bases, with 7 bases separating them. CDR3 size: 11 residues.

The chain carries TRBV20-1 and TRBJ2-7, with D perhaps TRBD1 (5 bases). CDR1 is DFQATT, CDR2 SNEGSKA, per germline (reference sequence). Trimming removed 3 bases from V and 2 bases from J, with 11 bases in between. CDR3 size: 13 residues. The CDR3 coding sequence is TGCAGTGCTAGTGGGGCTCAAGCCTACGAGCAGTACTTC. The encoded protein is CSASGAQAYEQYF.

The chain carries TRBV5-1 and TRBJ2-7, with D perhaps TRBD1 (6 bases). The CDR3 is made up of 14 amino acids. Germline V CDR1 and CDR2: SGHRS, YFSETQ. The V end lost 4 bases, the J end lost 5 bases, and 16 bases lay between the germline ends. The CDR3 bases are TGCGCCAGCAGCAACACGGCTCAGGGGAACGAGCAGTACTTC. It translates to CASSNTAQGNEQYF.

The CDR3 sequence: CASSKREGLSYEQYF. As DNA, the CDR3 is TGTGCCAGTAGTAAGAGGGAGGGTCTCTCCTACGAGCAGTACTTC. The chain employs TRBV19 and TRBJ2-7; 7 nucleotides match TRBD2. J was trimmed by 0 bases and V by 4 bases; bases with no gene match: 6. The CDR3 is 15 amino acids. Germline CDR1 is LNHDA and CDR2 is SQIVND (reference sequence).

The chain carries TRBV13 and TRBJ1-2, with 9 bases lining up with TRBD1. J lost 7 bases, V lost 3 bases, and 9 bases had no gene match. CDR3 length: 15 residues. Germline CDR1 and CDR2: PRHDT and FYEKMQ (reference sequence). CDR3 nucleotides: TGTGCCAGCAGCTTTACAGGGGGCGGGACTTTTGGCTACACCTTC. Its translation: CASSFTGGGTFGYTF.

The J gene is TRBJ2-3, the V gene TRBV7-2, with 7 bases fitting TRBD2. The CDR3 consists of 14 residues. The germline CDR1 and CDR2 sequences are SGHTA and FQGNSA. Trimming at V came to 4 bases and at J to 5 bases, leaving 6 bases not matched to a gene. The CDR3 is CASSSKTGGDTQYF. In DNA form, the CDR3 reads TGTGCCAGCAGCTCAAAGACGGGGGGAGATACGCAGTATTTT.

The rearrangement uses TRBV3-1 (or the pseudogene TRBV3-2) and TRBJ1-3; unclear D gene. V lost 4 bases to trimming and J lost 5 bases, with 6 bases between them. Germline lookup yields CDR1 LGHDT and CDR2 YNNKEL (reference sequence). The CDR3 is 12 residues long. DNA for the CDR3: TGTGCCAGCAGCCGGGAGCGAAACACCATATATTTT. It translates to CASSRERNTIYF.

The chain is built from TRBV27 and TRBJ2-3, with 11 bases identical to TRBD2. CDR3 length: 17 amino acids. The germline gives CDR1 MNHEY, CDR2 SMNVEV (reference sequence). J gave up 5 bases and V 0 bases, and 7 bases lay outside the gene matches. The CDR3 sequence is CASSLSLAGVAQDTQYF. The CDR3, as DNA: TGTGCCAGCAGTTTATCACTAGCGGGGGTGGCACAAGATACGCAGTATTTT.

This clone has just a few counts. The chain recombines TRBV7-2 with TRBJ2-7, with D possibly matching TRBD2 (5 bases). The CDR3 is made up of 14 amino acids. Looked up from germline, CDR1 is SGHTA and CDR2 is FQGNSA. V lost 2 bases and J 2 bases, leaving 10 bases between the germline ends. For the CDR3, the DNA is TGTGCCAGCAGCTTAAAAATGGGAGCCTACGAGCAGTACTTC. Amino acids: CASSLKMGAYEQYF. The whole variable domain, filled in from reference TRBV7-2 and TRBJ2-7, reads GAGVSQSPSNKVTEKGKDVELRCDPISGHTALYWYRQSLGQGLEFLIYFQGNSAPDKSGLPSDRFSAERTGGSVSTLTIQRTQQEDSAVYLCASSLKMGAYEQYFGPGTRLTVT.

This chain uses TRBV4-3 with TRBJ2-3; 9 bases agree with TRBD2. This CDR3 spans 17 amino acids. The germline V gene has CDR1 LGHNA and CDR2 YSLEER. V was clipped by 2 bases and J by 6 bases; unmatched bases: 12. CDR3 amino acids: CASSQSHLSGSRDTQYF. In DNA, the CDR3 is TGCGCCAGCAGCCAATCCCATCTTAGCGGGAGCCGGGATACGCAGTATTTT.

The gene calls are TRBV11-2 and TRBJ2-5; 7 bases agree with TRBD2. Germline V gene lookup returns CDR1 SGHAT and CDR2 FQNNGV. The CDR3 covers 12 residues. J lost 10 bases, V lost 5 bases, and 7 bases had no gene match. The CDR3 spells CASSTERGGQYF. CDR3 in DNA: TGTGCCAGCAGCACAGAGCGGGGAGGCCAGTACTTC.

J is TRBJ2-3 and V is TRBV11-2, with D unclear. V lost 0 bases and J 5 bases, leaving 3 bases between the germline ends. Germline CDR1 is SGHAT and CDR2 is FQNNGV. The CDR3 length is 12 residues. CDR3 in amino acids: CASSLDLDTQYF. CDR3 DNA sequence: TGTGCCAGCAGCTTAGATCTAGATACGCAGTATTTT. Looking up the rest from reference TRBV11-2 and TRBJ2-3 gives the full variable domain: EAGVAQSPRYKIIEKRQSVAFWCNPISGHATLYWYQQILGQGPKLLIQFQNNGVVDDSQLPKDRFSAERLKGVDSTLKIQPAKLEDSAVYLCASSLDLDTQYFGPGTRLTVL.

Remarks on this clone: An end of the junction differs from the germline gene, which may be a read error. The V call is TRBV20-1, the J call TRBJ1-2, with unresolved D. CDR1 is DFQATT, CDR2 SNEGSKA, per germline (reference sequence). The CDR3 loop spans 9 amino acids. The CDR3 sequence is CPSEREAAF. CDR3 in DNA: TGCCCATCAGAGCGGGAAGCTGCCTTC.

This chain uses TRBV2 with TRBJ2-1, with 9 bases aligning to TRBD2. The CDR3 runs 15 residues. CDR1 is SNHLY and CDR2 is FYNNEI in the germline V gene. V dropped 7 bases and J dropped 0; count of bases not matched to a gene: 4. The CDR3 sequence: CASTLAGSSYNEQFF. The CDR3 DNA sequence: TGTGCCAGCACCCTAGCGGGGAGCTCCTACAATGAGCAGTTCTTC.

The V gene is TRBV7-2, the J gene TRBJ2-7; weak D call: TRBD1 (7 bases). With 3 bases removed from V and 5 bases from J, the gap between germline ends came to 14 bases. Germline CDR1 reads SGHTA; CDR2 reads FQGNSA. The length of the CDR3 is 14 residues. The CDR3 spells CASSLQGGTNEQYF. CDR3 in DNA: TGTGCCAGCAGCTTGCAGGGGGGAACGAACGAGCAGTACTTC.

This chain uses TRBV11-2 with TRBJ2-1, with a possible D match to TRBD2 (7 bases). The CDR3 consists of 15 residues. V was clipped by 3 bases and J by 4 bases, with 13 bases between them. In germline, CDR1 is SGHAT, CDR2 FQNNGV. This CDR3 reads CASSLERGGYNEQFF. The CDR3, as DNA: TGTGCCAGCAGCTTGGAGAGGGGGGGTTACAATGAGCAGTTCTTC.

The rearrangement links TRBV30 to TRBJ2-2; a possible D gene is TRBD2 (6 bases). The V end was cut by 7 bases, the J end by 1 base, with 13 bases between. The CDR3 runs to 14 residues. Per the germline V gene, CDR1 is GTSNPN and CDR2 is SVGIG (reference sequence). The CDR3 bases are TGTGCCTCCGCGGGACTTGTGAACACCGGGGAGCTGTTTTTT. It codes for CASAGLVNTGELFF.

The chain couples TRBV7-3 to TRBJ2-5; 9 bases are shared with TRBD1. This CDR3 contains 16 residues. CDR1 is SGHTA and CDR2 is FQGTGA in the germline V gene. The trim removed 1 base at V and 5 bases at J, leaving 8 bases unmatched. CDR3 residues: CASSLRGTGGYETQYF. CDR3 nucleotides: TGTGCCAGCAGCTTAAGAGGAACAGGGGGCTACGAGACCCAGTACTTC. Together with reference TRBV7-3 and TRBJ2-5, the CDR3 gives the full variable domain: GAGVSQTPSNKVTEKGKYVELRCDPISGHTALYWYRQSLGQGPEFLIYFQGTGAADDSGLPNDRFFAVRPEGSVSTLKIQRTERGDSAVYLCASSLRGTGGYETQYFGPGTRLLVL.

This clone occurred a few times. The V and J genes are TRBV7-2 and TRBJ2-7, with 8 bases aligning to TRBD2. J gave up 3 bases and V 0 bases, and 4 bases lay outside the gene matches. Germline CDR1 SGHTA, CDR2 FQGNSA. The CDR3 contains 15 residues. The CDR3 region has the DNA TGTGCCAGCAGCTTAGCCGGCGGGAGGAGCTACGAGCAGTACTTC. It specifies CASSLAGGRSYEQYF.

The genes are TRBV12-3 or TRBV12-4 and TRBJ2-1; TRBD1 agrees at 9 bases. The CDR3 is 13 residues long. The V gene end was trimmed by 3 bases and the J gene end by 6 bases; junction bases not matched to a gene: 0. The CDR3 is CASSLGQGNEQFF. The CDR3 nucleotides read TGTGCCAGCAGTTTGGGACAGGGCAATGAGCAGTTCTTC.

The gene calls are TRBV28 and TRBJ1-4; TRBD1 aligns across 7 bases. CDR3 length equals 16 residues. CDR1 is MDHEN, CDR2 SYDVKM, per germline. V gave up 2 bases and J gave up 4 bases; unmatched junction bases: 7. The chain's CDR3 is CASSLVGQFYNEKLFF. CDR3 nucleotides: TGTGCCAGCAGTTTAGTGGGACAGTTCTATAATGAAAAACTGTTTTTT.

The CDR3 sequence is CASSLGAGLVGGYEQYF. DNA for the CDR3: TGTGCCAGCAGCTTAGGTGCAGGGCTTGTGGGAGGATACGAGCAGTACTTC. J is TRBJ2-7 and V is TRBV11-2; TRBD2 might be the D (6 bases). The germline V and J ends were trimmed by 1 base and 4 bases, with 20 bases remaining between them. This CDR3 comprises 17 residues. Germline V gene data show CDR1 as SGHAT and CDR2 as FQNNGV.

The chain is built from TRBV28 and TRBJ2-7; 7 nucleotides match TRBD2. This CDR3 is built from 14 residues. The germline V gene encodes CDR1 MDHEN and CDR2 SYDVKM. V shed 2 bases and J 4 bases; nucleotides not matched to a gene: 5. The chain's CDR3 is CASSLGTTMYEQYF. In nucleotides, the CDR3 is TGTGCCAGCAGTTTAGGGACTACGATGTACGAGCAGTACTTC.

V gene TRBV27 combines with J gene TRBJ2-7; D unclear. Per the germline V gene, CDR1 is MNHEY and CDR2 is SMNVEV (reference sequence). With 5 bases removed from V and 0 bases from J, the gap between germline ends came to 8 bases. This CDR3 has 13 residues. The CDR3 nucleotides read TGTGCCAGCAGTCCACTTAGCTCCTACGAGCAGTACTTC. It codes for CASSPLSSYEQYF.

V and J are TRBV5-6 and TRBJ2-5, with 7 bases fitting TRBD1. The V gene end was trimmed by 6 bases and the J gene end by 7 bases; junction bases not matched to a gene: 18. Looked up from germline, CDR1 is SGHDT and CDR2 is YYEEEE. The CDR3 covers 16 residues. The CDR3 protein is CASTLASSTGSATQYF. CDR3 DNA: TGTGCCAGCACCCTAGCCTCCTCGACAGGGTCGGCGACCCAGTACTTC.